The 24 T cell receptor beta chains reported below all come from one sample, sequenced in a study of blood T cell repertoires in COVID-19. Generated by immunoSEQ multiplex PCR, the TCRdb table keeps only in-frame clones and is missing some. The repertoire holds around 170,000 clones, roughly 80% seen once, with approximately 6.1% in the top ten. The sequenced sample consisted of peripheral blood. Receptor source: a woman between 40 and 50 years old with acute or convalescent COVID-19.

The chain is built from TRBV20-1 and TRBJ1-1; D may be TRBD1 (6 bases). V was shortened by 3 bases and J by 0 bases, with 11 bases between the two germline ends. The CDR3 runs 14 residues. Germline V gives CDR1 DFQATT, CDR2 SNEGSKA (reference sequence). CDR3 in amino acids: CSASGGHMNTEAFF. The CDR3 nucleotides read TGCAGTGCTAGTGGGGGGCATATGAACACTGAAGCTTTCTTT.

V usage is TRBV6-5 and J usage is TRBJ1-1; TRBD1 matches at 10 bases. CDR3 length: 16 amino acids. From germline, CDR1 is MNHEY and CDR2 SVGAGI. V lost 2 bases to trimming and J lost 0 bases; unmatched junction nucleotides: 3. This CDR3 is CASSYAGTGVNTEAFF. Here the CDR3 DNA reads TGTGCCAGCAGTTACGCCGGGACAGGGGTGAACACTGAAGCTTTCTTT.

V is TRBV5-4 and J is TRBJ2-7, with 9 nucleotides matching TRBD1. Germline V CDR1 and CDR2: SGHNT, YYREEE (reference sequence). Losses at the gene ends were 4 bases for V and 2 bases for J; bases not matched to a gene: 7. This CDR3 has 15 residues. The CDR3 is CASSGTGTGTYEQYF. The CDR3 DNA is TGTGCCAGCAGCGGAACCGGGACAGGGACCTACGAGCAGTACTTC. Using reference TRBV5-4 and TRBJ2-7 for the parts outside the CDR3, the full variable domain is ETGVTQSPTHLIKTRGQQVTLRCSSQSGHNTVSWYQQALGQGPQFIFQYYREEENGRGNFPPRFSGLQFPNYSSELNVNALELDDSALYLCASSGTGTGTYEQYFGPGTRLTVT.

The chain has TRBV10-1 and TRBJ1-6; D possibly corresponds to TRBD1 (5 bases). The CDR3 length is 15 residues. The V gene lost 0 bases and the J gene lost 9 bases, with 12 bases spanning the gap. Per the germline V gene, CDR1 is WNHNN and CDR2 is SYGVQD (reference sequence). The CDR3 protein is CASSESATVGSPLHF. As DNA, the CDR3 is TGCGCCAGCAGTGAGTCGGCGACAGTGGGTTCACCCCTCCACTTT.

The rearrangement links TRBV5-4 to TRBJ1-2, with 8 positions matching TRBD1. With 4 bases clipped from V and 3 bases from J, the junction kept 8 bases outside the gene matches. In germline, CDR1 is SGHNT, CDR2 YYREEE (reference sequence). CDR3 size: 15 residues. In DNA, the CDR3 is TGTGCCAGCAGCCCATTTACGGACAGGGACTATGGCTACACCTTC. Protein product: CASSPFTDRDYGYTF.

This rearrangement joins TRBV19 to TRBJ2-1; 10 bases fit TRBD1. This CDR3 comprises 14 residues. Trimming at V came to 5 bases and at J to 6 bases, leaving 4 bases not matched to a gene. The germline gives CDR1 LNHDA, CDR2 SQIVND (reference sequence). The CDR3 nucleotides are TGTGCCAGTAGTTACGGGACAGGGGTCAATGAGCAGTTCTTC. Protein product: CASSYGTGVNEQFF.

This clone was seen a handful of times. The chain carries TRBV2 and TRBJ1-5; 7 bases are a match to TRBD1. The CDR3 totals 13 residues. Germline loops: CDR1 SNHLY, CDR2 FYNNEI. V trimming: 7 bases; J trimming: 4 bases; junction bases outside the gene matches: 4. This CDR3 reads CASNDRENQPQHF. The CDR3 DNA follows: TGTGCCAGCAATGACAGGGAAAATCAGCCCCAGCATTTT.

The V gene is TRBV5-1, the J gene TRBJ1-4; 8 bases are a match to TRBD1. Germline V gene lookup returns CDR1 SGHRS and CDR2 YFSETQ. The CDR3 contains 14 residues. The V and J ends lost 3 bases and 5 bases, in that order; junction bases with no gene match: 3. CDR3: CASSYDRGNEKLFF. The CDR3 coding sequence is TGCGCCAGCAGCTACGACAGGGGCAATGAAAAACTGTTTTTT.

The chain links TRBV6-5 to TRBJ1-2, with D maybe TRBD1 (5 bases). The V and J ends lost 7 bases and 2 bases respectively, with 8 bases between them. There are 12 residues in the CDR3. Germline CDR1 MNHEY, CDR2 SVGAGI. CDR3 in DNA: TGTGCCAGCAAGCGGGGGAACTATGGCTACACCTTC. Protein product: CASKRGNYGYTF.

V and J are TRBV24-1 and TRBJ2-1, with 16 bases that match TRBD2. Trimming at V came to 0 bases and at J to 8 bases, leaving 12 bases not matched to a gene. The CDR3 consists of 20 residues. Germline CDR1 reads KGHDR; CDR2 reads SFDVKD. The chain's CDR3 is CATSDLGDPGLAGGRDEQFF. CDR3 DNA sequence: TGTGCCACCAGTGATTTGGGGGACCCGGGACTAGCGGGAGGGAGAGATGAGCAGTTCTTC.

This chain uses TRBV18 with TRBJ1-4; 10 bases fit TRBD1. The germline V gene has CDR1 KGHSH and CDR2 LQKENI. CDR3 length: 14 amino acids. V lost 3 bases and J lost 7; bases outside the gene matches: 2. The CDR3, as DNA: TGTGCCAGCTCACCGACAGGGGGCGGTGAAAAACTGTTTTTT. Encoded protein: CASSPTGGGEKLFF.

This clone was detected once. The chain joins TRBV23-1 to TRBJ1-2; the D is unclear. TRBV23-1 is known as an ORF, though its function is uncertain. The CDR3 is 17 residues long. The germline V and J ends were trimmed by 3 bases and 1 base, with 18 bases remaining between them. CDR3 coding DNA: TGCGCCAGCAGTCATCCTCAACATGCTCCAGGTAACTATGGCTACACCTTC. As protein: CASSHPQHAPGNYGYTF.

The genes are TRBV10-3 and TRBJ2-1; 10 nucleotides agree with TRBD2. With 4 bases clipped from V and 8 bases from J, the junction kept 8 bases outside the gene matches. The CDR3 contains 15 residues. Germline V gene sequence: CDR1 ENHRY, CDR2 SYGVKD. The CDR3 coding sequence is TGTGCCATCAGTGCGCCTAGCGGGAGTAGGGATGAGCAGTTCTTC. This translates into CAISAPSGSRDEQFF.

The chain links TRBV6-2 or TRBV6-3 to TRBJ2-1, with 14 positions matching TRBD2. Germline V CDR1 and CDR2: MNHEY, SVGEGT. The CDR3 has 17 residues. V was pared by 3 bases and J by 3 bases, with 4 bases of the junction left unmatched. CDR3 residues: CASSYMTSGGGYNEQFF. The CDR3 DNA reads as TGTGCCAGCAGTTATATGACTAGCGGGGGGGGCTACAATGAGCAGTTCTTC.

This rearrangement joins TRBV28 to TRBJ2-6; D gene unclear. The CDR3 is made up of 13 amino acids. Germline V CDR1 and CDR2: MDHEN, SYDVKM. V was trimmed by 6 bases and J by 1 base, leaving 4 bases between them. The CDR3 DNA sequence: TGTGCCAGCAGCGTTTCTGGGGCCAACGTCCTGACTTTC. It yields the protein CASSVSGANVLTF.

The chain combines TRBV5-4 with TRBJ1-4; possibly TRBD1 for D (5 bases). Germline V gene lookup returns CDR1 SGHNT and CDR2 YYREEE (reference sequence). The CDR3 contains 13 residues. V was clipped by 5 bases and J by 4 bases, with 9 bases between them. The DNA for the CDR3 is TGTGCCAGCAGACCGACAGATAATGAAAAACTGTTTTTT. Amino acids: CASRPTDNEKLFF.

This chain links TRBV5-1 with TRBJ2-4; 9 nucleotides match TRBD1. V shed 3 bases and J 1 base; nucleotides not matched to a gene: 8. The germline V gene has CDR1 SGHRS and CDR2 YFSETQ. The CDR3 contains 17 residues. The CDR3 loop reads CASSSNSGTGAKNIQYF. For the CDR3, the DNA is TGCGCCAGCAGCTCGAATTCCGGGACAGGGGCCAAAAACATTCAGTACTTC.

In this sample, this clone turned up a few times. The chain combines TRBV5-5 with TRBJ2-5; possible D gene TRBD1, 6 bases. This CDR3 spans 15 amino acids. Germline V gives CDR1 SGHKS, CDR2 YYEKEE (reference sequence). The V gene lost 3 bases and the J gene lost 2 bases, with 14 bases spanning the gap. CDR3: CASSYLLQGQETQYF. CDR3 coding DNA: TGTGCCAGCAGCTACCTCCTACAGGGACAAGAGACCCAGTACTTC.

The gene calls are TRBV27 and TRBJ1-1; 7 bases agree with TRBD1. The germline gives CDR1 MNHEY, CDR2 SMNVEV (reference sequence). Unmatched junction bases numbered 8, after V lost 2 bases and J lost 2 bases. This CDR3 is built from 16 residues. CDR3 DNA sequence: TGTGCCAGCAGTTTACTCGGGGACAGTCTTAACACTGAAGCTTTCTTT. As protein: CASSLLGDSLNTEAFF.

The chain has TRBV10-1 and TRBJ2-6, with TRBD1 identical over 12 bases. J lost 0 bases, V lost 5 bases, and 11 bases had no gene match. The CDR3 totals 20 residues. Germline V lookup: CDR1 WNHNN, CDR2 SYGVQD (reference sequence). Here the CDR3 DNA reads TGCGCCAGCAGTCCGGGACAGGGGGCTCTGGTCCCCTCTGGGGCCAACGTCCTGACTTTC. Amino acid sequence: CASSPGQGALVPSGANVLTF.

The V call is TRBV10-3, the J call TRBJ2-7, with 9 bases identical to TRBD2. Germline trimming cut 8 bases from V and 5 bases from J; bases unmatched to any gene: 13. The CDR3 is 15 residues long. CDR1 and CDR2 from the germline V gene are ENHRY and SYGVKD. This chain's CDR3 is CAIGNQIAGVNEQYF. The CDR3 DNA follows: TGTGCCATCGGTAACCAAATAGCGGGAGTCAACGAGCAGTACTTC.

This clone came up a few times. Other DNA sequences in the same sample also yield this CDR3. V usage is TRBV7-9 and J usage is TRBJ2-7; perhaps TRBD2 as D (6 bases). CDR3 length equals 12 residues. Germline V gene lookup returns CDR1 SEHNR and CDR2 FQNEAQ (reference sequence). The germline V and J ends were trimmed by 5 bases and 4 bases, with 9 bases remaining between them. Written as DNA, the CDR3 is TGTGCCAGCAGCCCCGGAGGGTACGAGCAGTACTTC. Translated, it gives CASSPGGYEQYF. The whole variable domain, filled in from reference TRBV7-9 and TRBJ2-7, reads DTGVSQNPRHKITKRGQNVTFRCDPISEHNRLYWYRQTLGQGPEFLTYFQNEAQLEKSRLLSDRFSAERPKGSFSTLEIQRTEQGDSAMYLCASSPGGYEQYFGPGTRLTVT.

This clone has ten or more counts. This chain links TRBV5-1 with TRBJ2-7, with D perhaps TRBD2 (6 bases). The CDR3 contains 15 residues. Looked up from germline, CDR1 is SGHRS and CDR2 is YFSETQ. Trimming shortened V by 2 bases and J by 3 bases, and 15 bases separated the two germline ends. CDR3 coding DNA: TGCGCCAGCAGCTTAGTGGGCGGGAACTTCTACGAGCAGTACTTC. It encodes CASSLVGGNFYEQYF. The whole variable domain, remainder taken from reference TRBV5-1 and TRBJ2-7, is KAGVTQTPRYLIKTRGQQVTLSCSPISGHRSVSWYQQTPGQGLQFLFEYFSETQRNKGNFPGRFSGRQFSNSRSEMNVSTLELGDSALYLCASSLVGGNFYEQYFGPGTRLTVT.

This chain joins TRBV29-1 and TRBJ1-5; 7 nucleotides align to TRBD1. This CDR3 spans 13 amino acids. Looked up from germline, CDR1 is SQVTM and CDR2 is ANQGSEA. V dropped 6 bases and J dropped 7; count of bases not matched to a gene: 9. CDR3 DNA sequence: TGCAGCGTGTCAACAGGGGTCCAGCAGCCCCAGCATTTT. This gives the protein CSVSTGVQQPQHF.